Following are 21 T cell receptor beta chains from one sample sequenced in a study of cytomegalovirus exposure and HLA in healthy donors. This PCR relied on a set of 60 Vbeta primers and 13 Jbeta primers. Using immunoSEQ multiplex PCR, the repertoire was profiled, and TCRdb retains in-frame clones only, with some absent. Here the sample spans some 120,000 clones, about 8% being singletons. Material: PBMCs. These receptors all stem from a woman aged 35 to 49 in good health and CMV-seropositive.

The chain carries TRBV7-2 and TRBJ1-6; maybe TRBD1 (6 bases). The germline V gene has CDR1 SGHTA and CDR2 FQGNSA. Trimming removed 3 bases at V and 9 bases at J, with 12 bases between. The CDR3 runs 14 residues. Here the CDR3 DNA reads TGTGCCAGCAGCTTCCAGGGGACCGTTTCACCCCTCCACTTT. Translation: CASSFQGTVSPLHF.

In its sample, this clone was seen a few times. The CDR3 spells CASRGTGETYNEQFF. DNA of the CDR3: TGTGCCAGCAGGGGAACAGGGGAGACTTACAATGAGCAGTTCTTC. The chain carries TRBV9 and TRBJ2-1; 7 bases are a match to TRBD1. The CDR3 extends over 15 amino acids. Per the germline V gene, CDR1 is SGDLS and CDR2 is YYNGEE. J gave up 4 bases and V 5 bases, and 9 bases lay outside the gene matches.

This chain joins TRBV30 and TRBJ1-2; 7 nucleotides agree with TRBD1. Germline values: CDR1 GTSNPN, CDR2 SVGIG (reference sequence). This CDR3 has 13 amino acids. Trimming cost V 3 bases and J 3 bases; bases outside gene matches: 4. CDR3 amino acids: CAWRDREDYGYTF. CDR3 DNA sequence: TGTGCCTGGAGAGACAGGGAGGACTATGGCTACACCTTC.

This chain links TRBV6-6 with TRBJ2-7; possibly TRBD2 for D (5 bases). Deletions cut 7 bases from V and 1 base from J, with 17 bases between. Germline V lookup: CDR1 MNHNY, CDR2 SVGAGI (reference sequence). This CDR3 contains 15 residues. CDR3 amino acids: CASTRGVGGSYEQYF. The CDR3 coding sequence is TGTGCCAGCACCCGGGGAGTTGGTGGGTCCTACGAGCAGTACTTC.

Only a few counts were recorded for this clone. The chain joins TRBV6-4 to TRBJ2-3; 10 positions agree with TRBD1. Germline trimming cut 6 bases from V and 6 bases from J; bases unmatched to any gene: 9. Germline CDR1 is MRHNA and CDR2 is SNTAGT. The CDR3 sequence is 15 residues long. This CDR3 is CASSLGQGGIDTQYF. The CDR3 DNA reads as TGTGCCAGCAGCTTAGGACAGGGGGGTATTGATACGCAGTATTTT.

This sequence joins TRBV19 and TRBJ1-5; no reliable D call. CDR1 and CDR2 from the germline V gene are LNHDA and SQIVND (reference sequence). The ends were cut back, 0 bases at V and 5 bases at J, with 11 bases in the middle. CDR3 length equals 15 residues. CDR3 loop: CASSIEVGYYQPQHF. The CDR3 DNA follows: TGTGCCAGTAGTATAGAGGTCGGGTACTATCAGCCCCAGCATTTT.

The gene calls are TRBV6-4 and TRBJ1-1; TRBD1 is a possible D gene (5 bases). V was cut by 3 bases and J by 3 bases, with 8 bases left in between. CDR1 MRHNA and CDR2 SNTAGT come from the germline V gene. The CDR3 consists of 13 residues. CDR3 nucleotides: TGTGCCAGCAGTGAATCCAGGGACACTGAAGCTTTCTTT. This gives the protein CASSESRDTEAFF.

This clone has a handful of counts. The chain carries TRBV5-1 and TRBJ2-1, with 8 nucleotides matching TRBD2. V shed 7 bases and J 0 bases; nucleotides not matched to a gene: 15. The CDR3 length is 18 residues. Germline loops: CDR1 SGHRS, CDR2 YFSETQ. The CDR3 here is CASPPGTRAPSSYNEQFF. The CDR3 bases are TGCGCCAGCCCCCCCGGGACTAGAGCTCCAAGCTCCTACAATGAGCAGTTCTTC.

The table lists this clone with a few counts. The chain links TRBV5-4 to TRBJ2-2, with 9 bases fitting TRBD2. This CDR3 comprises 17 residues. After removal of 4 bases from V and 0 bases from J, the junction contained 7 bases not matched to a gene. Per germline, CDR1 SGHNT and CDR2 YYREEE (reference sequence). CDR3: CASSAGGGSANTGELFF. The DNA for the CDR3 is TGTGCCAGCAGCGCGGGAGGGGGATCGGCGAACACCGGGGAGCTGTTTTTT.

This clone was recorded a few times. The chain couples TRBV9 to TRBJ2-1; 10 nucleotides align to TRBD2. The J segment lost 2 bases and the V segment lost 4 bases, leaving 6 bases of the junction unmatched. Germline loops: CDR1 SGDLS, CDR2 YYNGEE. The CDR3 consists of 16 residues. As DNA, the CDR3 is TGTGCCAGCAGCCCTTACCTAGCGGGGGCCTACAATGAGCAGTTCTTC. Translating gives CASSPYLAGAYNEQFF. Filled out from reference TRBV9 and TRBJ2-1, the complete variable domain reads DSGVTQTPKHLITATGQRVTLRCSPRSGDLSVYWYQQSLDQGLQFLIQYYNGEERAKGNILERFSAQQFPDLHSELNLSSLELGDSALYFCASSPYLAGAYNEQFFGPGTRLTVL.

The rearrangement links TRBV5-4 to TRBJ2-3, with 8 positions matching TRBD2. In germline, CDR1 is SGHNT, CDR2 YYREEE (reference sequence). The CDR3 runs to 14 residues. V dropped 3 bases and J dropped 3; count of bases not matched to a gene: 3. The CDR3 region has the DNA TGTGCCAGCAGCTCGGGGGGGCGGACAGATACGCAGTATTTT. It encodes CASSSGGRTDTQYF.

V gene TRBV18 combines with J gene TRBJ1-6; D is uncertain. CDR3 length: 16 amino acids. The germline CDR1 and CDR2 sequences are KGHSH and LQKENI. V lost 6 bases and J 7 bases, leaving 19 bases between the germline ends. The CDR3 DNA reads TGTGCCAGCTCCCCCTTTTATGGAGAGGGAAATTCACCCCTCCACTTT. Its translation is CASSPFYGEGNSPLHF.

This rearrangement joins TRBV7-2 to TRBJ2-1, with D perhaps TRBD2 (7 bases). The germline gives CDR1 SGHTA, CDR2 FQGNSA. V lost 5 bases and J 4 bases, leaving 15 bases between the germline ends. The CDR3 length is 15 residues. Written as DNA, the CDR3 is TGTGCCAGCAGCGCTCTCGGGGGGCAATACAATGAGCAGTTCTTC. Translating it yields CASSALGGQYNEQFF. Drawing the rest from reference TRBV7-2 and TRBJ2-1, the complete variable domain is GAGVSQSPSNKVTEKGKDVELRCDPISGHTALYWYRQSLGQGLEFLIYFQGNSAPDKSGLPSDRFSAERTGGSVSTLTIQRTQQEDSAVYLCASSALGGQYNEQFFGPGTRLTVL.

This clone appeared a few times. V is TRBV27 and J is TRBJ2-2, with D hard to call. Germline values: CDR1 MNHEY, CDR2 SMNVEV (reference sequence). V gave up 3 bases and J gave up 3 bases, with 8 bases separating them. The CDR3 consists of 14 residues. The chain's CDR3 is CASSFRVYTGELFF. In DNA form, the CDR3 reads TGTGCCAGCAGTTTCCGGGTCTACACCGGGGAGCTGTTTTTT.

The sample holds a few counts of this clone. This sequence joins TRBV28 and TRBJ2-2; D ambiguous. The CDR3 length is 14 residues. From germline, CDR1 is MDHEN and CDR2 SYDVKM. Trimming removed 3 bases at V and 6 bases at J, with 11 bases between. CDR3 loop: CASSFFTVPGELFF. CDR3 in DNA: TGTGCCAGCAGTTTCTTCACAGTGCCCGGGGAGCTGTTTTTT.

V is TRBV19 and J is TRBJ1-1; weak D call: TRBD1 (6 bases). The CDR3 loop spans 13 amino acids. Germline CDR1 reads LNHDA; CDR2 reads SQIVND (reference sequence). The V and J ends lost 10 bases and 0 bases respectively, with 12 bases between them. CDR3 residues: CATSGAMNTEAFF. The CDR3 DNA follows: TGTGCCACCTCAGGGGCGATGAACACTGAAGCTTTCTTT. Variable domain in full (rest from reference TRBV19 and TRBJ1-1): DGGITQSPKYLFRKEGQNVTLSCEQNLNHDAMYWYRQDPGQGLRLIYYSQIVNDFQKGDIAEGYSVSREKKESFPLTVTSAQKNPTAFYLCATSGAMNTEAFFGQGTRLTVV.

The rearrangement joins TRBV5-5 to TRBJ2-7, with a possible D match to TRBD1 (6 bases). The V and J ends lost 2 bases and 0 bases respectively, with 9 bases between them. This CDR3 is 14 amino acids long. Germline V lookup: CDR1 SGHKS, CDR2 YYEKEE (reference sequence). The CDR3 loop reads CASSFTGSSYEQYF. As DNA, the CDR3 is TGTGCCAGCAGCTTTACAGGGAGCTCCTACGAGCAGTACTTC.

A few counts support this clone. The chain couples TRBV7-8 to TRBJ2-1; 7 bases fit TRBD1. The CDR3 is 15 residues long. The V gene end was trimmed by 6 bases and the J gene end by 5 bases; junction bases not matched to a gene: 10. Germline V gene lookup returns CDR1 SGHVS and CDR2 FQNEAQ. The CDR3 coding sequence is TGTGCCAGCAGTTTCTCCGGGACAGCCAACAATGAGCAGTTCTTC. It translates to CASSFSGTANNEQFF.

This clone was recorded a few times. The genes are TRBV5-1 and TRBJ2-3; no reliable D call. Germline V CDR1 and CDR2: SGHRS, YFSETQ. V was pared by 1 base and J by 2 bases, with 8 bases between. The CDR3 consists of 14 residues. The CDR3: CASSLRQDTDTQYF. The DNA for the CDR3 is TGCGCCAGCAGCTTGCGGCAGGACACAGATACGCAGTATTTT.

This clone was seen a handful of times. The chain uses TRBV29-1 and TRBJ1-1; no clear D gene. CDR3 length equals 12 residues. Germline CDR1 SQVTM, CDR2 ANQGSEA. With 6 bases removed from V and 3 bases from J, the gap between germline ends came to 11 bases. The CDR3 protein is CSVGDGYTEAFF. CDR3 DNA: TGCAGCGTCGGAGACGGCTACACTGAAGCTTTCTTT.

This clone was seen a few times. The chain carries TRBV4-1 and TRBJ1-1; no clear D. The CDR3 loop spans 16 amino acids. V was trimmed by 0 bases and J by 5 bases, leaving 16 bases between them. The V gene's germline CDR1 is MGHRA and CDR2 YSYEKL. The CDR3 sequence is CASSQDPNSLDTEAFF. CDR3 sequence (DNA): TGCGCCAGCAGCCAAGATCCCAACAGCTTGGATACTGAAGCTTTCTTT.